Presented here are 17 T cell receptor beta chains from one specimen sequenced in a study of PD-L1 blockade in urothelial cancer. The protocol was immunoSEQ multiplex PCR, while the TCRdb copy is restricted to in-frame clones and leaves out a portion. Here the sample spans about 95,000 clones, more than 75% being singletons. Time point described: pretreatment peripheral blood. This specimen consisted of PBMCs, obtained around atezolizumab (anti-PD-L1) treatment. These TCRs come from a man between 60 and 75 years old with urothelial cancer.

The rearrangement links TRBV11-3 to TRBJ2-7; possible D gene TRBD1, 6 bases. The CDR3 loop spans 16 amino acids. Germline loops: CDR1 SGHNT, CDR2 YENEEA. V was shortened by 5 bases and J by 0 bases, with 17 bases between the two germline ends. This CDR3 is CASSLLLQGNSYEQYF. The CDR3 DNA sequence: TGTGCCAGCAGCCTTCTATTACAGGGAAACTCCTACGAGCAGTACTTC.

The chain recombines TRBV5-1 with TRBJ2-1; 13 nucleotides match TRBD2. CDR3 length: 20 residues. CDR1 is SGHRS, CDR2 YFSETQ, per germline. V lost 0 bases to trimming and J lost 0 bases; unmatched junction nucleotides: 9. The DNA for the CDR3 is TGCGCCAGCAGCTTGGCCAGGGGGACTAGCGGGAAAAACTCCTACAATGAGCAGTTCTTC. It specifies CASSLARGTSGKNSYNEQFF.

The chain carries TRBV4-2 and TRBJ2-2, with no clear D. CDR3 length equals 12 residues. Trimming took off 3 bases at V and 4 bases at J, with 3 bases between the two ends. The germline V gene has CDR1 LGHNA and CDR2 YNFKEQ. The CDR3 here is CASSQATGELFF. For the CDR3, the DNA is TGTGCCAGCAGCCAGGCCACCGGGGAGCTGTTTTTT.

Only one count was recorded for this clone. V gene TRBV12-2 combines with J gene TRBJ2-1; the tabulated D call, TRBD1, remains unverified against the DNA. TRBV12-2 is a pseudogene. This CDR3 is built from 18 residues. CDR3 amino acids: CASRFGHPSRGTYNEQFF. CDR3 bases: TGTGCAAGTCGCTTTGGTCACCCTAGTAGGGGGACCTACAATGAGCAGTTCTTC.

This chain connects TRBV30 to TRBJ1-2; D gene ambiguous. This CDR3 has 11 residues. V lost 3 bases and J 10 bases, leaving 12 bases between the germline ends. The germline CDR1 and CDR2 sequences are GTSNPN and SVGIG (reference sequence). The CDR3: CAWSPAQVYTF. For the CDR3, the DNA is TGTGCCTGGAGCCCAGCTCAGGTCTACACCTTC.

This clone was seen a few times. The V call is TRBV7-2, the J call TRBJ1-5; D gene ambiguous. This CDR3 comprises 13 residues. The ends were cut back, 2 bases at V and 7 bases at J, with 9 bases in the middle. Per the germline V gene, CDR1 is SGHTA and CDR2 is FQGNSA. The CDR3 reads CASSLLRGQPQHF. DNA of the CDR3: TGTGCCAGCAGCTTATTGCGGGGACAGCCCCAGCATTTT. The whole variable domain, remainder taken from reference TRBV7-2 and TRBJ1-5, is GAGVSQSPSNKVTEKGKDVELRCDPISGHTALYWYRQSLGQGLEFLIYFQGNSAPDKSGLPSDRFSAERTGGSVSTLTIQRTQQEDSAVYLCASSLLRGQPQHFGDGTRLSIL.

The chain links TRBV10-2 to TRBJ2-3; 12 bases are shared with TRBD2. Trimming cost V 7 bases and J 3 bases; bases outside gene matches: 8. The CDR3 is made up of 16 amino acids. The germline CDR1 and CDR2 sequences are WSHSY and SAAADI. The CDR3 DNA reads TGCGCCAGCACCTCCCCTAGCGGGGGGGGTACAGATACGCAGTATTTT. Residues: CASTSPSGGGTDTQYF.

The rearrangement links TRBV9 to TRBJ1-5; tentative D call: TRBD1 (5 bases). V dropped 4 bases and J dropped 3 bases, with 8 bases sitting between them. Looked up from germline, CDR1 is SGDLS and CDR2 is YYNGEE. The CDR3 loop spans 13 amino acids. In DNA, the CDR3 is TGTGCCAGCAGCCTGACAGTCAATCAGCCCCAGCATTTT. It specifies CASSLTVNQPQHF.

A single count supports this clone. The J gene is TRBJ2-3, the V gene TRBV19; 13 bases are a match to TRBD2. The CDR3 runs 15 residues. V shed 2 bases, J shed 4 bases, and the junction held 0 bases outside the gene matches. Germline V gene lookup returns CDR1 LNHDA and CDR2 SQIVND (reference sequence). The CDR3 coding sequence is TGTGCCAGTAGTATAACTAGCGGGAGGGCAGATACGCAGTATTTT. Its protein is CASSITSGRADTQYF.

The chain uses TRBV6-5 and TRBJ2-7; a possible D gene is TRBD2 (5 bases). CDR1 MNHEY and CDR2 SVGAGI come from the germline V gene. The CDR3 has 13 residues. V was shortened by 1 base and J by 7 bases, with 11 bases between the two germline ends. The CDR3 coding sequence is TGTGCCAGCAGTTACTTAGAATCGGGGGAGCAGTACTTC. Translating it yields CASSYLESGEQYF.

J is TRBJ2-7 and V is TRBV5-1; 7 bases match TRBD1. In germline, CDR1 is SGHRS, CDR2 YFSETQ. This CDR3 region has 15 residues. The V and J ends lost 0 bases and 5 bases, in that order; junction bases with no gene match: 8. The CDR3 DNA follows: TGCGCCAGCAGCTTGGGGACAGGCCGAGCCCACGAGCAGTACTTC. This sequence encodes CASSLGTGRAHEQYF.

This clone was observed a single time. The genes are TRBV5-6 and TRBJ2-7; TRBD1 aligns across 9 bases. Germline V gene sequence: CDR1 SGHDT, CDR2 YYEEEE. The CDR3 totals 16 residues. Unmatched junction bases numbered 11, after V lost 4 bases and J lost 3 bases. The CDR3 reads CASSESPGQGGYEQYF. Here the CDR3 DNA reads TGTGCCAGCAGCGAGTCCCCGGGACAGGGAGGCTACGAGCAGTACTTC. Variable domain in full (rest from reference TRBV5-6 and TRBJ2-7): DAGVTQSPTHLIKTRGQQVTLRCSPKSGHDTVSWYQQALGQGPQFIFQYYEEEERQRGNFPDRFSGHQFPNYSSELNVNALLLGDSALYLCASSESPGQGGYEQYFGPGTRLTVT.

This chain joins TRBV30 and TRBJ1-5; TRBD1 matches at 9 bases. Germline lookup yields CDR1 GTSNPN and CDR2 SVGIG (reference sequence). V gave up 0 bases and J gave up 6 bases; unmatched junction bases: 3. The CDR3 contains 14 residues. In DNA, the CDR3 is TGTGCCTGGAGTGTGGGACAGGGAAGTCAGCCCCAGCATTTT. Its protein is CAWSVGQGSQPQHF.

The rearrangement links TRBV11-2 to TRBJ2-3, with 11 bases aligning to TRBD2. The germline V gene has CDR1 SGHAT and CDR2 FQNNGV. Trimming at V came to 4 bases and at J to 4 bases, leaving 16 bases not matched to a gene. The CDR3 length is 19 residues. The CDR3 sequence: CASSSYLSGRGRGSDTQYF. In DNA form, the CDR3 reads TGTGCCAGCAGCTCGTACCTTAGCGGGAGGGGCCGAGGATCAGATACGCAGTATTTT.

V usage is TRBV30 and J usage is TRBJ1-5; TRBD1 aligns across 7 bases. This CDR3 has 12 amino acids. The J segment lost 10 bases and the V segment lost 7 bases, leaving 10 bases of the junction unmatched. The germline gives CDR1 GTSNPN, CDR2 SVGIG (reference sequence). The CDR3 region has the DNA TGTGCCTTCGACAGGGCACAACCACCCCAGCATTTT. This gives the protein CAFDRAQPPQHF.

This sequence joins TRBV7-3 and TRBJ1-6; TRBD1 might be the D (5 bases). Germline V gives CDR1 SGHTA, CDR2 FQGTGA. The CDR3 runs to 13 residues. V was clipped by 3 bases and J by 6 bases, with 6 bases between them. The CDR3 sequence is CASSFQGNSPLHF. CDR3 DNA: TGTGCCAGCAGCTTTCAGGGTAATTCACCCCTCCACTTT.

V is TRBV9 and J is TRBJ2-7; no clear D. Deletions cut 0 bases from V and 0 bases from J, with 7 bases between. CDR1 is SGDLS, CDR2 YYNGEE, per germline. This CDR3 contains 14 residues. CDR3 nucleotides: TGTGCCAGCAGCGTAGGTGGCATCTCCTACGAGCAGTACTTC. Protein sequence: CASSVGGISYEQYF.